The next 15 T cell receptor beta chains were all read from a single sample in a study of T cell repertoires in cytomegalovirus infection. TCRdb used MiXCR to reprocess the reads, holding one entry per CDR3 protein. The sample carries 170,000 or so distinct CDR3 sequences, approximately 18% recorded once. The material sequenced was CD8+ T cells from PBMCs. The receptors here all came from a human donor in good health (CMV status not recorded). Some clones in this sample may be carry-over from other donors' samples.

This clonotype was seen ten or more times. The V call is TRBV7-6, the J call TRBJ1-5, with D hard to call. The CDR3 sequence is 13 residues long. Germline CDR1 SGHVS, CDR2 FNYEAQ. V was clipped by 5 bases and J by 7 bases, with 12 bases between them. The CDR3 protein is CASSPGRGQPQHF. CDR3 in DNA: TGTGCCAGCAGCCCCGGCAGAGGCCAGCCCCAGCATTTT.

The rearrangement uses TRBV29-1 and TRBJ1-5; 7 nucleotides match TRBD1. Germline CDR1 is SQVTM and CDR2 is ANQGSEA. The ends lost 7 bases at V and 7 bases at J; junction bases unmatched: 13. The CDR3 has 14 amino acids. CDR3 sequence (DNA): TGCAGCGCAGCAAGGGAGGGGGCTGGGCAGCCCCAGCATTTT. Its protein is CSAAREGAGQPQHF.

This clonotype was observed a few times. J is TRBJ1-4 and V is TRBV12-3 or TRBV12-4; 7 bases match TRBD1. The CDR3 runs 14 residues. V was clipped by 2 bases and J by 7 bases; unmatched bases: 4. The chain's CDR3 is CASSLQGVVEKLFF. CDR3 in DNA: TGTGCCAGCAGTTTACAGGGGGTGGTTGAAAAACTGTTTTTT.

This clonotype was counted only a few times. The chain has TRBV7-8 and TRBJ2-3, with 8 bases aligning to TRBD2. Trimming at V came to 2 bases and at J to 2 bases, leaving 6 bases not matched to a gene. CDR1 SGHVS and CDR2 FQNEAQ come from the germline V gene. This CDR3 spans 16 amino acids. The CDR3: CASSLSSGAYTDTQYF. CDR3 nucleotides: TGTGCCAGCAGCTTAAGTAGCGGGGCGTACACAGATACGCAGTATTTT.

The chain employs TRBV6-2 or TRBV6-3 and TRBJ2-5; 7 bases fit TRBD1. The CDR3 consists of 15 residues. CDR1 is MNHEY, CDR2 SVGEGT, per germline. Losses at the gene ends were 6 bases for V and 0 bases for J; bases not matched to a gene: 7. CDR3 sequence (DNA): TGTGCCAGCAGCCAAGACAGGGCCCACCAAGAGACCCAGTACTTC. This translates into CASSQDRAHQETQYF.

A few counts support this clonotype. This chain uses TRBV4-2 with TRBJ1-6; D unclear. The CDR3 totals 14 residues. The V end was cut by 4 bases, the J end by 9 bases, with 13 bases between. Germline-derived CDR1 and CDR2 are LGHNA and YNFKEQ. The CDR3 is CASSPGVGSSPLHF. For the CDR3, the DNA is TGTGCCAGCAGCCCCGGCGTTGGGAGTTCACCCCTCCACTTT.

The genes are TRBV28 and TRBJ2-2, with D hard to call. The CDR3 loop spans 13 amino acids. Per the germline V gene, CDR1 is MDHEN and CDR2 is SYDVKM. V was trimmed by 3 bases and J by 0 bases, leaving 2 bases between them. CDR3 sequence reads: CASSFPNTGELFF. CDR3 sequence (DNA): TGTGCCAGCAGTTTCCCGAACACCGGGGAGCTGTTTTTT.

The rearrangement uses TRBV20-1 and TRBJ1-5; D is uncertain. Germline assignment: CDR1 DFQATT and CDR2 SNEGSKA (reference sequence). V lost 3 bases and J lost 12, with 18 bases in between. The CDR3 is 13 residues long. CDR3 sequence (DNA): TGCAGTGCTAGTGCCCCCGACACAAGCCTCCAGCATTTT. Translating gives CSASAPDTSLQHF.

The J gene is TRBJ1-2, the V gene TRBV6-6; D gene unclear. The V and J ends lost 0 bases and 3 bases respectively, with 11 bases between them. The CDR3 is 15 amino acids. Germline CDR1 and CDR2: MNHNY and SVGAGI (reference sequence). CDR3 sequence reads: CASSYSAGGHYGYTF. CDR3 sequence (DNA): TGTGCCAGCAGTTACTCGGCGGGCGGCCACTATGGCTACACCTTC.

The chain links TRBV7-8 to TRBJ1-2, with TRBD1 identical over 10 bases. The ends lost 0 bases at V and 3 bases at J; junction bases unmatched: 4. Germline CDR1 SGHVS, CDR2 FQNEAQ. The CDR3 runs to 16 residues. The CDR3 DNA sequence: TGTGCCAGCAGCTTAGCGGGACAGGGGACCTACTATGGCTACACCTTC. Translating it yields CASSLAGQGTYYGYTF.

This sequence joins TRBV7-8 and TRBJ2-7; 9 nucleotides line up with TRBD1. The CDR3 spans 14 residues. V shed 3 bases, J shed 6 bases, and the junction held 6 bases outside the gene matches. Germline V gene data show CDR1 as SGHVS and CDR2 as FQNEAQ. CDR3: CASSLRDREGEQYF. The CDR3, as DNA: TGTGCCAGCAGCTTGCGGGACAGGGAAGGCGAGCAGTACTTC. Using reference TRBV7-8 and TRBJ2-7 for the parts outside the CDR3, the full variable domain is GAGVSQSPRYKVAKRGQDVALRCDPISGHVSLFWYQQALGQGPEFLTYFQNEAQLDKSGLPSDRFFAERPEGSVSTLKIQRTQQEDSAVYLCASSLRDREGEQYFGPGTRLTVT.

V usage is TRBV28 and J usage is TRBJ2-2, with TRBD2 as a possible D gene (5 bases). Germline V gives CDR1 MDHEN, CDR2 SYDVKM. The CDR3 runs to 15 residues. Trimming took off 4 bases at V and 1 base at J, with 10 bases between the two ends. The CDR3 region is CASSSRRRNTGELFF. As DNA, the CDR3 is TGTGCCAGCAGTTCCCGGAGGAGGAACACCGGGGAGCTGTTTTTT. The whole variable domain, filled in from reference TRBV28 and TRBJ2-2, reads DVKVTQSSRYLVKRTGEKVFLECVQDMDHENMFWYRQDPGLGLRLIYFSYDVKMKEKGDIPEGYSVSREKKERFSLILESASTNQTSMYLCASSSRRRNTGELFFGEGSRLTVL.

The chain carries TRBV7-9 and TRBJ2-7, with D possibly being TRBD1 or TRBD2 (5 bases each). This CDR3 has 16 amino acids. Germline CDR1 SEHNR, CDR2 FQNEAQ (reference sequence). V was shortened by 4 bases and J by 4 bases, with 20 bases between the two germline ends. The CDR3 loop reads CASSSPGTTAKYEQYF. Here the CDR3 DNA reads TGTGCCAGCAGCTCACCCGGGACGACAGCGAAGTACGAGCAGTACTTC.

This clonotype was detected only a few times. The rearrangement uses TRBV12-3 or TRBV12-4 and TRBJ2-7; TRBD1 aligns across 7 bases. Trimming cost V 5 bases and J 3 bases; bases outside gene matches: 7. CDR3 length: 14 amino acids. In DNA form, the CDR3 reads TGTGCCAGCAGTGCGTCCGGGACAGTCTACGAGCAGTACTTC. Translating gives CASSASGTVYEQYF.

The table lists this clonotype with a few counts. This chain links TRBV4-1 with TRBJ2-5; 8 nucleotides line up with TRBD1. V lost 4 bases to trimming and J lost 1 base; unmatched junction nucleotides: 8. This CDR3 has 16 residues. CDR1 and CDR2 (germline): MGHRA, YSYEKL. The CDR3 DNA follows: TGCGCCAGCAGCCCAGGAGGACAGGGTTTCCAAGAGACCCAGTACTTC. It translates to CASSPGGQGFQETQYF.